A single sample is the source of the 20 T cell receptor beta chains below, sequenced in a study of CD8 T cells in Susac syndrome. Reverse transcription of about 0.45 to 1 ug RNA was carried out with random hexamers. MiXCR, run by TCRdb on the immunoSEQ multiplex PCR reads, gives a single entry per CDR3 protein. The data hold about 400,000 distinct CDR3 sequences, with 85% to 90% observed a single time. Sequencing used CD8+ T cells from PBMCs. These receptors came from a human donor with multiple sclerosis.

This chain links TRBV6-5 with TRBJ2-1; 11 nucleotides align to TRBD2. CDR1 is MNHEY, CDR2 SVGAGI, per germline. This CDR3 contains 15 residues. Trimming at V came to 7 bases and at J to 4 bases, leaving 6 bases not matched to a gene. CDR3 in DNA: TGTGCCAGCACTCGACTAGCGGGGTCATACAATGAGCAGTTCTTC. This sequence encodes CASTRLAGSYNEQFF.

The chain employs TRBV9 and TRBJ1-2, with a weak D call TRBD1 (5 bases). Germline V gene sequence: CDR1 SGDLS, CDR2 YYNGEE. The CDR3 covers 14 residues. Trimming removed 4 bases from V and 4 bases from J, with 14 bases in between. CDR3 amino acids: CASSRDVGGYGYTF. As DNA, the CDR3 is TGTGCCAGCAGCAGGGACGTGGGAGGCTATGGCTACACCTTC. The whole variable domain, remainder taken from reference TRBV9 and TRBJ1-2, is DSGVTQTPKHLITATGQRVTLRCSPRSGDLSVYWYQQSLDQGLQFLIQYYNGEERAKGNILERFSAQQFPDLHSELNLSSLELGDSALYFCASSRDVGGYGYTFGSGTRLTVV.

This chain uses TRBV19 with TRBJ1-5; TRBD1 agrees at 7 bases. The CDR3 runs to 15 residues. V lost 7 bases and J lost 3; bases outside the gene matches: 9. Per germline, CDR1 LNHDA and CDR2 SQIVND (reference sequence). CDR3 DNA: TGTGCCAGTACTACACAGGGGCCGTACAATCAGCCCCAGCATTTT. Amino acids: CASTTQGPYNQPQHF.

V usage is TRBV7-6 and J usage is TRBJ2-7; D ambiguous. V lost 2 bases and J lost 1, with 12 bases in between. Germline CDR1 and CDR2: SGHVS and FNYEAQ. The CDR3 is 15 residues long. CDR3 sequence: CASSLLDLNSYEQYF. CDR3 coding DNA: TGTGCCAGCAGCTTACTCGACCTGAATTCCTACGAGCAGTACTTC.

This clonotype was counted only a few times. This chain joins TRBV11-2 and TRBJ2-3, with no clear D. With 7 bases removed from V and 3 bases from J, the gap between germline ends came to 11 bases. Germline-derived CDR1 and CDR2 are SGHAT and FQNNGV. The CDR3 runs to 13 residues. CDR3 nucleotide sequence: TGTGCCAGCACCCCCGACCGTACAGATACGCAGTATTTT. It is translated as CASTPDRTDTQYF.

The chain combines TRBV12-3 or TRBV12-4 with TRBJ1-2, with D tentatively TRBD1 (5 bases). This CDR3 region has 13 residues. The V and J ends lost 1 base and 4 bases respectively, with 7 bases between them. The chain's CDR3 is CASSLDRRYGYTF. The CDR3 region has the DNA TGTGCCAGCAGTTTAGACAGGCGCTATGGCTACACCTTC.

In nucleotides, the CDR3 is TGTGCCAGCAGTGAAGCCCCAGGGTCGGGAAACTACGAGCAGTACTTC. It is translated as CASSEAPGSGNYEQYF. The chain has TRBV2 and TRBJ2-7; D could derive from TRBD1 or TRBD2 (5 bases each). V shed 0 bases and J shed 3 bases, with 15 bases lying between them. The CDR3 totals 16 residues. Germline V CDR1 and CDR2: SNHLY, FYNNEI.

V is TRBV4-1 and J is TRBJ2-7; D might be TRBD1 (6 bases). V dropped 0 bases and J dropped 4 bases, with 16 bases sitting between them. Looked up from germline, CDR1 is MGHRA and CDR2 is YSYEKL. This CDR3 is 16 amino acids long. CDR3 loop: CASSQDNVGQYYEQYF. CDR3 nucleotide sequence: TGCGCCAGCAGCCAAGATAATGTCGGACAGTATTACGAGCAGTACTTC.

The chain carries TRBV5-6 and TRBJ1-1; perhaps TRBD1 as D (5 bases). Per the germline V gene, CDR1 is SGHDT and CDR2 is YYEEEE. Trimming stripped 0 bases from V and 10 bases from J, with 13 bases between. The CDR3 sequence is 13 residues long. In DNA form, the CDR3 reads TGTGCCAGCAGCTTGGGGCGGGGGGATGGAGCTTTCTTT. It codes for CASSLGRGDGAFF.

The chain couples TRBV5-4 to TRBJ2-1, with D perhaps TRBD2 (6 bases). The CDR3 is 13 amino acids. Germline loops: CDR1 SGHNT, CDR2 YYREEE (reference sequence). The V end was cut by 5 bases, the J end by 9 bases, with 15 bases between. CDR3 amino acids: CASSHLAGGEQFF. The CDR3 DNA is TGTGCCAGCAGTCATCTTGCCGGGGGTGAGCAGTTCTTC. Based on the CDR3 plus reference TRBV5-4 and TRBJ2-1, the full variable domain is ETGVTQSPTHLIKTRGQQVTLRCSSQSGHNTVSWYQQALGQGPQFIFQYYREEENGRGNFPPRFSGLQFPNYSSELNVNALELDDSALYLCASSHLAGGEQFFGPGTRLTVL.

The rearrangement joins TRBV6-2 or TRBV6-3 to TRBJ2-2, with D perhaps assigned TRBD1 or TRBD2 (5 bases each). Trimming removed 8 bases at V and 6 bases at J, with 19 bases between. The CDR3 is 15 amino acids. Germline V CDR1 and CDR2: MNHEY, SVGEGT. CDR3 sequence: CASSGEGRPSGELFF. The CDR3 region has the DNA TGTGCCAGCTCTGGTGAGGGGAGACCGTCCGGGGAGCTGTTTTTT.

CDR3 DNA sequence: TGCAGTGCTAGAGATTACGGCACCGGGGAGCTGTTTTTT. This encodes CSARDYGTGELFF. The V gene is TRBV20-1, the J gene TRBJ2-2, with D unresolved. CDR1 is DFQATT and CDR2 is SNEGSKA in the germline V gene (reference sequence). CDR3 length: 13 amino acids. With 0 bases removed from V and 4 bases from J, the gap between germline ends came to 6 bases.

This clonotype showed up just a few times. The DNA of the CDR3 is TGTGCCAGCAGCCGACGACTAGCGGGAGACTACTACGAGCAGTACTTC. Translation: CASSRRLAGDYYEQYF. This rearrangement joins TRBV14 to TRBJ2-7; TRBD2 agrees at 12 bases. This CDR3 region has 16 residues. Germline V lookup: CDR1 SGHDN, CDR2 FVKESK. J lost 3 bases, V lost 4 bases, and 7 bases had no gene match.

This chain joins TRBV14 and TRBJ1-1; tentative D call: TRBD1 (5 bases). Deletions cut 4 bases from V and 5 bases from J, with 17 bases between. Per the germline V gene, CDR1 is SGHDN and CDR2 is FVKESK. This CDR3 comprises 15 residues. The CDR3 sequence is CASSPRPAGKTEAFF. The DNA of the CDR3 is TGTGCCAGCAGCCCTAGACCGGCAGGGAAGACTGAAGCTTTCTTT.

This clonotype was detected only once. The chain combines TRBV5-4 with TRBJ1-2; 7 bases line up with TRBD1. Per germline, CDR1 SGHNT and CDR2 YYREEE (reference sequence). Trimming cost V 3 bases and J 8 bases; bases outside gene matches: 16. The length of the CDR3 is 16 residues. CDR3 protein: CASSSPGTQGGEGYTF. The CDR3 nucleotides are TGTGCCAGCAGCTCCCCCGGGACCCAGGGGGGCGAAGGCTACACCTTC. Looking up the rest from reference TRBV5-4 and TRBJ1-2 gives the full variable domain: ETGVTQSPTHLIKTRGQQVTLRCSSQSGHNTVSWYQQALGQGPQFIFQYYREEENGRGNFPPRFSGLQFPNYSSELNVNALELDDSALYLCASSSPGTQGGEGYTFGSGTRLTVV.

The chain couples TRBV29-1 to TRBJ2-7; the match to TRBD1 covers 7 bases. Germline V gene lookup returns CDR1 SQVTM and CDR2 ANQGSEA. V dropped 6 bases and J dropped 1; count of bases not matched to a gene: 6. This CDR3 contains 13 residues. The DNA for the CDR3 is TGCAGCGTCAAGTTACAGGGGTCCTACGAGCAGTACTTC. It encodes CSVKLQGSYEQYF.

The CDR3, as DNA: TGTGCCAGCAGCTCATGGACAGGGAACTATGGCTACACCTTC. Its protein product is CASSSWTGNYGYTF. The chain employs TRBV5-4 and TRBJ1-2; the match to TRBD1 covers 8 bases. The CDR3 covers 14 residues. Trimming at V came to 3 bases and at J to 2 bases, leaving 3 bases not matched to a gene. The germline V gene encodes CDR1 SGHNT and CDR2 YYREEE (reference sequence).

The rearrangement joins TRBV7-9 to TRBJ2-2, with D uncertain. The CDR3 is 13 residues long. The ends were cut back, 3 bases at V and 2 bases at J, with 4 bases in the middle. Germline values: CDR1 SEHNR, CDR2 FQNEAQ (reference sequence). CDR3 DNA sequence: TGTGCCAGCAGCTTTATCAACACCGGGGAGCTGTTTTTT. This codes for CASSFINTGELFF.

The chain joins TRBV27 to TRBJ2-7, with 8 nucleotides matching TRBD1. The germline V gene encodes CDR1 MNHEY and CDR2 SMNVEV (reference sequence). This CDR3 is built from 14 residues. V shed 5 bases, J shed 4 bases, and the junction held 7 bases outside the gene matches. CDR3 residues: CASSHRDRLYEQYF. In nucleotides, the CDR3 is TGTGCCAGCAGTCACCGGGACAGGCTGTACGAGCAGTACTTC.

The chain combines TRBV29-1 with TRBJ2-1; 7 nucleotides align to TRBD2. V lost 0 bases and J lost 1; bases outside the gene matches: 9. The CDR3 is 17 amino acids. Germline values: CDR1 SQVTM, CDR2 ANQGSEA. DNA for the CDR3: TGCAGCGTTGAAGATATCCCACTAGCGCCTTCCTACAATGAGCAGTTCTTC. It yields the protein CSVEDIPLAPSYNEQFF.